This T cell receptor beta chain was captured by sequencing in a study of tumor-infiltrating lymphocytes in localized non-small cell lung cancer. Clones were sequenced by immunoSEQ multiplex PCR, and TCRdb holds only the in-frame ones, with some missing. The repertoire holds over 14,000 clones, with approximately 80% as singletons. In its sample, this clone was seen once. Germline loops: CDR1 LNHDA, CDR2 SQIVND (reference sequence). The CDR3 is 15 amino acids. Between the trimmed V and J ends, which lost 5 bases and 6 bases, there was a span of 19 bases. The sequencing input was lung tumor tissue. This TCR was recovered from a human donor with non-small cell lung cancer. The chain links TRBV19 to TRBJ1-2; maybe TRBD1 (6 bases). The CDR3 sequence: CASSRADRQEHGYTF. The CDR3 nucleotides are TGTGCCAGTAGTCGAGCGGACAGACAAGAACATGGCTACACCTTC.